This T cell receptor (beta chain) was sequenced during a study of T cell changes during pregnancy in multiple sclerosis. Germline trimming cut 8 bases from V and 2 bases from J; bases unmatched to any gene: 0. The CDR3 spans 12 residues. Germline V gene sequence: CDR1 LNHDA, CDR2 SQIVND (reference sequence). Using immunoSEQ multiplex PCR, the repertoire was profiled, and TCRdb retains in-frame clones only, with some absent. The sample holds some 80,000 clones, roughly nine tenths seen once. The receptor's source is a female donor in good health, enrolled as a control in a pregnancy study. The chain is built from TRBV19 and TRBJ2-7; 10 nucleotides align to TRBD2. The source material was peripheral blood, sampled in the first trimester of pregnancy. CDR3 coding DNA: TGTGCCAGTGGGACTAGCGCCTACGAGCAGTACTTC. Protein: CASGTSAYEQYF. The full variable domain, with the rest looked up from reference TRBV19 and TRBJ2-7, is DGGITQSPKYLFRKEGQNVTLSCEQNLNHDAMYWYRQDPGQGLRLIYYSQIVNDFQKGDIAEGYSVSREKKESFPLTVTSAQKNPTAFYLCASGTSAYEQYFGPGTRLTVT.